This entry is about one TCR beta chain. The record originates from a study of blood T cell repertoires in COVID-19. Study-level background: Sites in the United States, Italy and Spain provided acute and convalescent COVID-19 samples. From T cells, B-cell-depleted T cells, or PBMCs came the material, which was cDNA or gDNA.

Germline V gives CDR1 SGHNT, CDR2 YYREEE (reference sequence). The ends were cut back, 0 bases at V and 2 bases at J, with 12 bases in the middle. The CDR3 covers 16 residues. Authors' analysis steps: Reference gene primers were amplified, and this amplification served to estimate nucleated cell counts. Produced via immunoSEQ multiplex PCR; TCRdb's table is partial and in-frame only. V, J and clone size reflect that table, while D and trimming were determined from the DNA. The sample has around 120,000 clones; around four fifths are singletons. The chain is built from TRBV5-4 and TRBJ1-5; possible D gene TRBD1, 5 bases. This TCR came from a man aged 25 to 40 with acute or convalescent COVID-19. Sample: peripheral blood. The CDR3 coding sequence is TGTGCCAGCAGCTTGGCCGGGGGACGGGGCAATCAGCCCCAGCATTTT. Amino acid sequence: CASSLAGGRGNQPQHF.